The entry that follows covers one TCR beta chain sequence. There is no known antigen for this receptor. No base qualities exist here, and no much larger clone lies one base off it. TCRbeta CDR3 regions were amplified from genomic DNA using the immunoSEQ Assay, a bias-controlled multiplex PCR. As for how the authors treated the data: The number of nucleated cells in each sample was estimated from the amplification of reference gene primers within the assay. Sequence reads were collapsed and filtered to measure the absolute abundance of every unique TCRbeta CDR3 rearrangement. For each sample, productive Simpson clonality was calculated as the square root of Simpson's diversity index over productive rearrangements. Not all clones reach the TCRdb copy of this immuneACCESS table, which keeps in-frame sequences only. Checked studies attribute under half of the gap to unresolved V genes and leave the rest unexplained. V and J calls and clone size are as listed in that table; D and trimming were resolved from the DNA. For this sample the table gives 15,000 to 20,000 clones, of which about 89% were detected only once. Roughly 32% of the sample is held by the ten biggest clonotypes.

The V end gives up 7 bases and the J end 9 bases, leaving 9 bases in the junction not matched to a gene. The germline V gene supplies CDR1 SQVTM and CDR2 ANQGSEA. The CDR3 numbers 14 residues from cysteine through phenylalanine. The CDR3 DNA has 42 bases and is translated from base 1. One collaborating source in Seattle enrolled patients while the patients were actively infected and followed the patients over time throughout the course of disease. Each collaborating institution followed its own protocols to collect whole blood in K2EDTA tubes. For TCRbeta analysis, collaborators shipped samples in one of three forms: frozen whole blood, isolated PBMCs, or DNA extracted from either of those sample types. This sample was taken from a study of blood T cell repertoires in COVID-19 (dated by TCRdb to 2018 to 2021). With respect to the entire study: Samples covering the acute and convalescent phases of COVID-19 were provided by collaborators in the United States, Italy and Spain. The prospective study material was composed of cDNA or gDNA derived from T cells, B-cell-depleted T cells, or PBMCs. Subjects who had been exposed to COVID-19, were actively infected with it, or had recovered from it provided the deeply sampled blood TCRbeta repertoires that made up the dataset. The repertoires were released in a freely available public database intended as a resource for research on the immune response to SARS-CoV-2. The samples were drawn from the first 160 participants of the ongoing ImmuneRACE study and from 1,200 or so subjects provided by 6 global collaborators. Nearly every sample came with metadata listing a de-identified subject ID, COVID-19 status, age in years and sex. Where available, HLA class I and class II types were obtained from metadata supplied by the sample provider rather than from assay-based typing.

Here is what the overall study found, with its caveats: The amount of clinical and demographic metadata varied by source and participant and was provided uncurated.

This chain is built from TRBV29-1 and TRBJ2-1, and TRBD2 matches 13 of the central bases. The clonotype comes from a woman aged 80 or older with COVID-19, enrolled during active disease. Sequencing input: peripheral blood. The DNA reads TGCAGCGGGAAACTAGCGGGGGGGCCCGGTGAGCAGTTCTTC. Translated, this gives CSGKLAGGPGEQFF.